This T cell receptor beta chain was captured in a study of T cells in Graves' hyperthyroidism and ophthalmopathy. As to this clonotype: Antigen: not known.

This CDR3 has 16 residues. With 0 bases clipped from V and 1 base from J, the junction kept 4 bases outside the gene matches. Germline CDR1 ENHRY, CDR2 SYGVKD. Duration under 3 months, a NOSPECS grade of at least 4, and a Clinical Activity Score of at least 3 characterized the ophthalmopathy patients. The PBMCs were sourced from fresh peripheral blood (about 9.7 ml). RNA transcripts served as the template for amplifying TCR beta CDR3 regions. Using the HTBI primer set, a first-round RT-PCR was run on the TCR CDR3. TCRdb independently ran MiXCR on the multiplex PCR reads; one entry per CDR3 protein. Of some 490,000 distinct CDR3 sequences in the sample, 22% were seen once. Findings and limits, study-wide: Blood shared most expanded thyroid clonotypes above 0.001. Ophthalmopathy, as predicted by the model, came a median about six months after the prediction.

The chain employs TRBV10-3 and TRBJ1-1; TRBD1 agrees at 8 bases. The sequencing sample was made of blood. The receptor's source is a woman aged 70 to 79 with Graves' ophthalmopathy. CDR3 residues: CAISESWDRRNTEAFF. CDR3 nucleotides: TGTGCCATCAGTGAGTCGTGGGACAGGCGGAACACTGAAGCTTTCTTT.